Described below is a single T cell receptor beta chain sequence and its context. Its antigen remains unknown. The data originate from a study of radiation and T cells in renal cell carcinoma. With V trimmed by 1 base and J by 5 bases, 5 bases remained unmatched. CDR1 and CDR2 (germline): SEHNR, FQNEAQ (reference sequence). This CDR3 spans 16 amino acids. Libraries were prepared by immunoSEQ multiplex PCR; TCRdb keeps only in-frame clonotypes and omits some of them. The sample lists around 180,000 clones, around 89% occurring once. Study results and caveats: Top tumor clonotypes rose in blood 2 weeks post-radiation, then contracted. Pretreatment tumor biopsies were lacking, so baseline clonotypes are unknown.

Specified time point: blood 4 weeks post-SBRT, at nephrectomy. Treatment described: 15 Gy SBRT to primary tumor, nephrectomy 4 weeks later. Serial blood draws occurred at baseline and 2 and 4 weeks post-SBRT. This specimen consisted of blood, obtained from a patient whose treatment included radiotherapy and nephrectomy. This sequence originates from a woman between 45 and 60 years old with renal cell carcinoma. This chain connects TRBV7-9 to TRBJ1-6, with TRBD1 matching 7 bases. In DNA form, the CDR3 reads TGTGCCAGCAGCTTAGTAGCAGGGGGAAATAATTCACCCCTCCACTTT. It specifies CASSLVAGGNNSPLHF.